This T cell receptor beta chain was captured in a study of OX40 agonist ivuxolimab in advanced cancers. Study-wide results and caveats: In the 0.1-3.0 mg/kg groups, partial responders showed among the lowest expansion.

The CDR3 is 14 residues long. CDR1 SNHLY and CDR2 FYNNEI come from the germline V gene. V dropped 5 bases and J dropped 2 bases, with 7 bases sitting between them. About this clone: As yet, its antigen is unknown.

Sequencing was performed with immunoSEQ multiplex PCR; in TCRdb, only in-frame clones are kept and a portion is missing. Of around 92,000 clones listed, more than 75% were seen once; the top ten hold about 2.5%. The sequence came from an adult with an advanced solid tumor such as melanoma, head and neck, liver or kidney cancer. Sequences were derived from CD4+ or CD8+ T cells sorted from blood, sampled in a trial of the OX40 agonist ivuxolimab. The chain is built from TRBV2 and TRBJ2-6; no clear D. The CDR3 coding sequence is TGTGCCAGCAGTCCCAGCGCTGGGGCCAACGTCCTGACTTTC. Translation gives CASSPSAGANVLTF.